This T cell receptor beta chain was recorded in a study of T cell changes during pregnancy in multiple sclerosis (dated by TCRdb to the late 2010s). With regard to the full study: The study looked at changes in the T cell repertoire across pregnancy in women with multiple sclerosis.

CDR1 and CDR2 were assigned from the germline V gene as SNHLY and FYNNEI. The CDR3 spans 14 residues, from the cysteine through the phenylalanine. Of all the DNA, just the CDR3 is kept, 42 bases in frame from base 1. The V end gives up 9 bases and the J end 1 base, leaving 8 bases in the junction not matched to a gene. Libraries were built with the immunoSEQ multiplex PCR assay. Held by TCRdb, this immuneACCESS table contains in-frame sequences only and omits some clones. Under half of the omission traces to an unresolved V gene where checked; the cause of the rest is unknown. The sample includes about 77,000 clones, with around nine tenths observed a single time. The top ten clonotypes cover 1.5% to 2% of the sample. A note on this clone: This receptor's antigen is unknown. No qualities accompany the bases; no much larger clone lies one base away.

This TCR was sampled from a female donor with multiple sclerosis, enrolled in a pregnancy study. Recombination linked TRBV2 to TRBJ1-1; TRBD1 lines up with 7 middle nucleotides. The input for sequencing was peripheral blood, taken before pregnancy. The sequence in DNA is TGTGCCAGTTTACAGGGGTTAGGGAACACTGAAGCTTTCTTT. The translation is CASLQGLGNTEAFF.